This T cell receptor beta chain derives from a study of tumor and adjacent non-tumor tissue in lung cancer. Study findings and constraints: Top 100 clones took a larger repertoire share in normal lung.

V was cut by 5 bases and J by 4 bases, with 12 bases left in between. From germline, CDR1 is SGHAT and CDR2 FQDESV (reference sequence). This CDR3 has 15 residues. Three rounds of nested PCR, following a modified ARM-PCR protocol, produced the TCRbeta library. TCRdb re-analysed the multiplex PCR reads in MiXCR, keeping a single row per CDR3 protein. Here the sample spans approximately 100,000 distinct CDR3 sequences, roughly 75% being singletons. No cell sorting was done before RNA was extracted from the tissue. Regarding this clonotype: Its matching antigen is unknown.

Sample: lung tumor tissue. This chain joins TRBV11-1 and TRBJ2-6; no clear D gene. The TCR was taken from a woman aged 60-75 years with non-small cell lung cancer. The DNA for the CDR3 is TGTGCCAGCAGCGAAGACACTCCCGGGGCCAACGTCCTGACTTTC. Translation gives CASSEDTPGANVLTF.